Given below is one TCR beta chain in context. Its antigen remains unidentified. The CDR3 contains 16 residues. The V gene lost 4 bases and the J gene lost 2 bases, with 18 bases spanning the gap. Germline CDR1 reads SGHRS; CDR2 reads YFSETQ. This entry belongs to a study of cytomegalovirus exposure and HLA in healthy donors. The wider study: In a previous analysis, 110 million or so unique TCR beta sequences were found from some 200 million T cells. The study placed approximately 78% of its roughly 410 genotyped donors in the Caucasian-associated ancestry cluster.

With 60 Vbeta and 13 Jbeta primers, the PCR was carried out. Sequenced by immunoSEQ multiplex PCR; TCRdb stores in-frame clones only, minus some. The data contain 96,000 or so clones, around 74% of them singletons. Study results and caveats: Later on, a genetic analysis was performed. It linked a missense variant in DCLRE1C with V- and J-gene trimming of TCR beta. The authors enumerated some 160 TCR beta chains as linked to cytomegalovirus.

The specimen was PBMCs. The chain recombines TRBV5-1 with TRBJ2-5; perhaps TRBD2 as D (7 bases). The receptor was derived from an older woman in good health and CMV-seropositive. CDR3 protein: CASSGGGRPGQETQYF. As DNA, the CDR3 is TGCGCCAGCAGCGGGGGGGGGCGCCCGGGTCAAGAGACCCAGTACTTC.